The present entry profiles one T cell receptor (beta chain) with its context. With 9 bases clipped from V and 5 bases from J, the junction kept 10 bases outside the gene matches. This CDR3 comprises 15 residues. Germline CDR1 is LNHDA and CDR2 is SQIVND (reference sequence). This entry comes from a study of blood T cell repertoires in COVID-19. Study in general: The United States, Italy and Spain were the sources of the acute and convalescent COVID-19 samples.

Data came from immunoSEQ multiplex PCR; TCRdb stores just in-frame clones and leaves some out. This sample carries about 230,000 clones, over 80% of them seen once, and the ten largest clones take roughly 27%. Source material: peripheral blood. The J gene is TRBJ1-6, the V gene TRBV19; 7 positions agree with TRBD1. The sequence was collected from a man in his forties with acute or convalescent COVID-19. The DNA for the CDR3 is TGTGCCAGCGCAGCGGACAGGCTAGATAATTCACCCCTCCACTTT. Protein sequence: CASAADRLDNSPLHF.